One sample yielded the 15 T cell receptor beta chains listed below, sequenced in a study of T-cell memory formation after mild COVID-19. TCRdb re-analysed the 5' RACE reads in MiXCR, keeping a single row per CDR3 protein. Of roughly 110,000 distinct CDR3 sequences in the sample, about a fifth are singletons; the top ten hold roughly two fifths. The sample consisted of PBMCs or a T cell subset sorted from them (not recorded which). The receptor source for this set is a man younger than 30 who had mild COVID-19 (a few samples of this study predate the infection). Cell type and time point are not known.

The chain uses TRBV4-3 and TRBJ1-5; unclear D gene. The CDR3 length is 13 residues. Germline values: CDR1 LGHNA, CDR2 YSLEER. V lost 1 base and J 9 bases, leaving 10 bases between the germline ends. CDR3 sequence reads: CASSQGLGWPQHF. CDR3 nucleotide sequence: TGCGCCAGCAGCCAAGGATTGGGCTGGCCCCAGCATTTT.

The chain combines TRBV29-1 with TRBJ2-6, with 8 bases matching TRBD1. The J segment lost 0 bases and the V segment lost 3 bases, leaving 4 bases of the junction unmatched. In germline, CDR1 is SQVTM, CDR2 ANQGSEA. CDR3 length: 16 residues. The CDR3 loop is CSVEQGAGSGANVLTF. The CDR3 region has the DNA TGCAGCGTTGAGCAGGGGGCGGGCTCTGGGGCCAACGTCCTGACTTTC.

The rearrangement joins TRBV4-3 to TRBJ1-4; tentatively, D is TRBD1 (6 bases). Per the germline V gene, CDR1 is LGHNA and CDR2 is YSLEER. V was pared by 1 base and J by 11 bases, with 23 bases between. CDR3 length: 17 amino acids. For the CDR3, the DNA is TGCGCCAGCAGCCAAGGTGGGGGCGCATGGGGGGCAGAGAAACTGTTTTTT. Translating gives CASSQGGGAWGAEKLFF.

This clonotype was counted between two and nine times. The chain combines TRBV4-3 with TRBJ2-7; TRBD1 aligns across 11 bases. The CDR3 contains 15 residues. The V segment lost 2 bases and the J segment 4 bases; nucleotides outside the gene matches: 4. Per germline, CDR1 LGHNA and CDR2 YSLEER. DNA for the CDR3: TGCGCCAGCAGCCAAAGGACAGGGGGCCGATACGAGCAGTACTTC. This sequence encodes CASSQRTGGRYEQYF.

The table lists this clonotype with a few counts. This sequence joins TRBV11-2 and TRBJ2-7; TRBD1 matches 8 bases. V lost 1 base and J lost 3; bases outside the gene matches: 5. Germline V gene sequence: CDR1 SGHAT, CDR2 FQNNGV. The CDR3 has 15 residues. The CDR3 DNA is TGTGCCAGCAGCTTAGGGACAGGGAATTTCTACGAGCAGTACTTC. Translation: CASSLGTGNFYEQYF.

This clonotype showed up just a few times. The J gene is TRBJ2-3, the V gene TRBV18; possible D gene TRBD1, 5 bases. Germline-derived CDR1 and CDR2 are KGHSH and LQKENI. This CDR3 is built from 14 residues. Deletions cut 6 bases from V and 7 bases from J, with 17 bases between. The CDR3 DNA is TGTGCCAGCTCGGTAGACAGAGGAGTAAATACGCAGTATTTT. It encodes CASSVDRGVNTQYF.

In this sample, this clonotype turned up a few times. The chain joins TRBV5-5 to TRBJ2-1; tentative D call: TRBD1 (6 bases). The germline V gene has CDR1 SGHKS and CDR2 YYEKEE (reference sequence). The CDR3 runs 15 residues. Trimming stripped 1 base from V and 0 bases from J, with 8 bases between. This CDR3 reads CASSLNRDSYNEQFF. In DNA, the CDR3 is TGTGCCAGCAGCTTGAACAGGGACTCCTACAATGAGCAGTTCTTC.

This clonotype was seen only a few times. This chain joins TRBV7-3 and TRBJ2-2; TRBD2 is a possible D gene (6 bases). This CDR3 contains 14 residues. V gave up 1 base and J gave up 4 bases, with 7 bases separating them. Looked up from germline, CDR1 is SGHTA and CDR2 is FQGTGA. For the CDR3, the DNA is TGTGCCAGCAGCTTAAGTAGCGGCACCGGGGAGCTGTTTTTT. Its translation: CASSLSSGTGELFF.

This clonotype was detected a few times. This chain uses TRBV29-1 with TRBJ2-7; tentatively, D is TRBD1 or TRBD2 (5 bases each). The CDR3 contains 15 residues. Germline CDR1 SQVTM, CDR2 ANQGSEA. V lost 4 bases to trimming and J lost 1 base, with 17 bases between them. The CDR3 sequence is CSVVSGQRVSYEQYF. CDR3 coding DNA: TGCAGCGTTGTTTCGGGGCAGAGGGTGTCCTACGAGCAGTACTTC.

J is TRBJ2-3 and V is TRBV7-9; 9 bases map to TRBD2. Per the germline V gene, CDR1 is SEHNR and CDR2 is FQNEAQ (reference sequence). The J segment lost 6 bases and the V segment lost 7 bases, leaving 17 bases of the junction unmatched. The CDR3 contains 17 residues. The CDR3 DNA follows: TGTGCCAGCACCCACCCCAGGGGCGGGGGGGCGTTGGATACGCAGTATTTT. This codes for CASTHPRGGGALDTQYF.

V gene TRBV7-9 combines with J gene TRBJ2-7; D possibly corresponds to TRBD2 (5 bases). Germline V gene sequence: CDR1 SEHNR, CDR2 FQNEAQ (reference sequence). The CDR3 contains 13 residues. V lost 5 bases and J lost 3, with 11 bases in between. The CDR3 DNA reads as TGTGCCAGCAGCCAAGGACTGGGCTACGAGCAGTACGTC. The encoded protein is CASSQGLGYEQYV.

The chain uses TRBV5-8 and TRBJ2-3, with D tentatively TRBD1 or TRBD2 (6 bases each). The V end was cut by 4 bases, the J end by 3 bases, with 15 bases between. The CDR3 extends over 15 amino acids. The germline gives CDR1 SGHTS, CDR2 YDEGEE. The CDR3 region is CASSPGAAGTDTQYF. Here the CDR3 DNA reads TGTGCCAGCAGCCCGGGGGCCGCAGGAACAGATACGCAGTATTTT. Filled out from reference TRBV5-8 and TRBJ2-3, the complete variable domain reads EAGVTQSPTHLIKTRGQQATLRCSPISGHTSVYWYQQALGLGLQFLLWYDEGEERNRGNFPPRFSGRQFPNYSSELNVNALELEDSALYLCASSPGAAGTDTQYFGPGTRLTVL.

There are a few counts of this clonotype. The rearrangement joins TRBV6-5 to TRBJ1-1, with TRBD1 as a possible D gene (5 bases). Germline values: CDR1 MNHEY, CDR2 SVGAGI. This CDR3 has 15 amino acids. Trimming pared 4 bases from V and 0 bases from J, leaving 12 bases between. The CDR3 reads CASSFRQFMNTEAFF. The CDR3, as DNA: TGTGCCAGCAGTTTTCGACAGTTCATGAACACTGAAGCTTTCTTT.

The chain carries TRBV4-1 and TRBJ2-7, with 7 positions matching TRBD2. J was trimmed by 2 bases and V by 1 base; bases with no gene match: 5. CDR3 length: 15 amino acids. Germline V gene sequence: CDR1 MGHRA, CDR2 YSYEKL. For the CDR3, the DNA is TGCGCCAGCAGCCAAGCCCCCCGGGGGGCCTACGAGCAGTACTTC. Translating it yields CASSQAPRGAYEQYF.

The chain recombines TRBV12-3 or TRBV12-4 with TRBJ1-1, with a possible D match to TRBD1 (5 bases). Trimming stripped 6 bases from V and 5 bases from J, with 13 bases between. This CDR3 has 13 amino acids. As DNA, the CDR3 is TGTGCCAGCAGGGGATTGGACACGACTGAAGCTTTCTTT. This translates into CASRGLDTTEAFF.